What follows are 28 T cell receptor beta chains derived from one specimen sequenced in a study of sequential checkpoint blockade in melanoma. Treatment described: randomized to nivolumab then ipilimumab (arm A) or the reverse (arm B). TCRdb's copy holds only in-frame clones and misses some; the assay was immunoSEQ multiplex PCR. The data contain roughly 18,000 clones, under 75% of them singletons. The input for sequencing was CD8+ T cells sorted from blood (inferred from file names), taken from a patient given nivolumab and ipilimumab in sequence. These receptors came from a human donor with melanoma.

V is TRBV9 and J is TRBJ2-3, with TRBD1 matching 10 bases. V lost 3 bases to trimming and J lost 2 bases; unmatched junction nucleotides: 12. Germline V CDR1 and CDR2: SGDLS, YYNGEE. This CDR3 spans 18 amino acids. CDR3 sequence reads: CASSALAGTGAFTDTQYF. CDR3 DNA sequence: TGTGCCAGCAGCGCGTTGGCCGGGACAGGGGCCTTCACAGATACGCAGTATTTT.

The rearrangement joins TRBV7-2 to TRBJ2-7; perhaps TRBD2 as D (5 bases). The germline V gene encodes CDR1 SGHTA and CDR2 FQGNSA. CDR3 length equals 13 residues. V lost 2 bases and J lost 7, with 12 bases in between. CDR3 protein: CASSLILGREQYF. For the CDR3, the DNA is TGTGCCAGCAGCTTAATACTAGGGCGGGAGCAGTACTTC.

This chain uses TRBV9 with TRBJ1-2; TRBD1 aligns across 8 bases. The CDR3 sequence is 11 residues long. Germline V gene data show CDR1 as SGDLS and CDR2 as YYNGEE. Germline trimming cut 3 bases from V and 9 bases from J; bases unmatched to any gene: 1. The CDR3 spells CASSGQGSYTF. In DNA, the CDR3 is TGTGCCAGCAGCGGACAGGGGAGCTACACCTTC.

The V gene is TRBV27, the J gene TRBJ1-1; D is unresolved. Germline V CDR1 and CDR2: MNHEY, SMNVEV (reference sequence). V was trimmed by 2 bases and J by 0 bases, leaving 4 bases between them. The CDR3 spans 13 residues. The CDR3 loop reads CASSLIMNTEAFF. The CDR3 DNA reads as TGTGCCAGCAGTTTAATCATGAACACTGAAGCTTTCTTT.

CDR3 sequence: CSADRGTLLGNEQFF. CDR3 nucleotide sequence: TGCAGCGCGGACAGGGGGACCCTCCTAGGGAATGAGCAGTTCTTC. This chain connects TRBV29-1 to TRBJ2-1; TRBD1 matches 10 bases. The V gene's germline CDR1 is SQVTM and CDR2 ANQGSEA. CDR3 length equals 15 residues. V was pared by 7 bases and J by 7 bases, with 13 bases of the junction left unmatched.

J is TRBJ2-7 and V is TRBV4-3; D gene unclear. The CDR3 loop spans 14 amino acids. Germline values: CDR1 LGHNA, CDR2 YSLEER. The V end was cut by 1 base, the J end by 0 bases, with 7 bases between. The CDR3 DNA reads TGCGCCAGCAGCCAAGGGGCGAGCTCCTACGAGCAGTACTTC. It codes for CASSQGASSYEQYF.

The chain couples TRBV27 to TRBJ1-1; a weak D match, TRBD1 (5 bases). The CDR3 covers 13 residues. V lost 3 bases and J 1 base, leaving 6 bases between the germline ends. CDR1 is MNHEY and CDR2 is SMNVEV in the germline V gene (reference sequence). CDR3 sequence (DNA): TGTGCCAGCAGTTTCGACAGGAACACTGAAGCTTTCTTT. As protein: CASSFDRNTEAFF.

The J gene is TRBJ1-5, the V gene TRBV7-8; 7 nucleotides match TRBD1. Germline CDR1 reads SGHVS; CDR2 reads FQNEAQ. The length of the CDR3 is 16 residues. The ends lost 5 bases at V and 0 bases at J; junction bases unmatched: 7. CDR3 coding DNA: TGTGCCAGCAGCCGCAACAGGGGCCCTAGCAATCAGCCCCAGCATTTT. It encodes CASSRNRGPSNQPQHF.

This clone was found once. The chain has TRBV9 and TRBJ2-1; 14 bases align to TRBD2. In germline, CDR1 is SGDLS, CDR2 YYNGEE. V lost 4 bases, J lost 9 bases, and 9 bases stayed unmatched. The CDR3 contains 16 residues. The CDR3 region has the DNA TGTGCCAGCAGCCCCACGGGACTAGCGGGGGTTCGTGAGCAGTTCTTC. Its protein product is CASSPTGLAGVREQFF.

This clone was counted a few times. The chain uses TRBV6-4 and TRBJ2-3; 8 positions agree with TRBD2. Trimming removed 0 bases from V and 5 bases from J; junction bases left unmatched: 4. Germline-derived CDR1 and CDR2 are MRHNA and SNTAGT. The CDR3 sequence is 15 residues long. This chain's CDR3 is CASSDSAGGVDTQYF. The CDR3 DNA sequence: TGTGCCAGCAGTGACTCCGCGGGAGGAGTAGATACGCAGTATTTT.

This clone appeared a few times. The rearrangement uses TRBV6-4 and TRBJ1-5; the D gene is possibly TRBD1 (5 bases). V was shortened by 5 bases and J by 3 bases, with 11 bases between the two germline ends. Germline CDR1 and CDR2: MRHNA and SNTAGT. This CDR3 spans 14 amino acids. In DNA, the CDR3 is TGTGCCAGCAGTCGACAGCCAGCCAATCAGCCCCAGCATTTT. Its protein is CASSRQPANQPQHF.

The genes are TRBV27 and TRBJ1-1; maybe TRBD1 (6 bases). The CDR3 covers 13 residues. Trimming pared 6 bases from V and 4 bases from J, leaving 12 bases between. Germline CDR1 reads MNHEY; CDR2 reads SMNVEV (reference sequence). CDR3 in amino acids: CASRGAGGTEAFF. Written as DNA, the CDR3 is TGTGCCAGCAGGGGGGCGGGGGGCACTGAAGCTTTCTTT.

The J gene is TRBJ1-5, the V gene TRBV28, with 7 bases lining up with TRBD1. Trimming at V came to 1 base and at J to 0 bases, leaving 12 bases not matched to a gene. The CDR3 sequence is 19 residues long. CDR1 and CDR2 from the germline V gene are MDHEN and SYDVKM. The CDR3 spells CASSLYIVRDSHSNQPQHF. CDR3 bases: TGTGCCAGCAGTTTATATATCGTCCGGGACAGCCATAGCAATCAGCCCCAGCATTTT.

This chain uses TRBV19 with TRBJ2-2, with D uncertain. Germline values: CDR1 LNHDA, CDR2 SQIVND (reference sequence). This CDR3 region has 14 residues. The V end was cut by 4 bases, the J end by 3 bases, with 9 bases between. The DNA of the CDR3 is TGTGCCAGTAGTAGGCTGCTCTACACCGGGGAGCTGTTTTTT. Translated: CASSRLLYTGELFF. The complete variable domain, with remaining parts taken from reference TRBV19 and TRBJ2-2, reads DGGITQSPKYLFRKEGQNVTLSCEQNLNHDAMYWYRQDPGQGLRLIYYSQIVNDFQKGDIAEGYSVSREKKESFPLTVTSAQKNPTAFYLCASSRLLYTGELFFGEGSRLTVL.

The chain uses TRBV4-1 and TRBJ2-1; TRBD2 aligns across 7 bases. Germline V gives CDR1 MGHRA, CDR2 YSYEKL. The CDR3 length is 16 residues. V lost 1 base, J lost 7 bases, and 10 bases stayed unmatched. CDR3 loop: CASSQVSGTPRNEQFF. CDR3 DNA: TGCGCCAGCAGCCAAGTCAGCGGGACCCCTCGGAATGAGCAGTTCTTC.

This chain links TRBV11-2 with TRBJ1-1; 7 nucleotides agree with TRBD1. The CDR3 totals 17 residues. V shed 3 bases, J shed 0 bases, and the junction held 10 bases outside the gene matches. Germline CDR1 and CDR2: SGHAT and FQNNGV. CDR3 in DNA: TGTGCCAGCAGCTTGGAGGGGGCCGGATGGGTGAACACTGAAGCTTTCTTT. It encodes CASSLEGAGWVNTEAFF. The full variable domain, completed using reference TRBV11-2 and TRBJ1-1, is EAGVAQSPRYKIIEKRQSVAFWCNPISGHATLYWYQQILGQGPKLLIQFQNNGVVDDSQLPKDRFSAERLKGVDSTLKIQPAKLEDSAVYLCASSLEGAGWVNTEAFFGQGTRLTVV.

The chain uses TRBV5-8 and TRBJ2-3, with no clear D. Germline values: CDR1 SGHTS, CDR2 YDEGEE. CDR3 length equals 15 residues. V was pared by 1 base and J by 2 bases, with 11 bases between. Here the CDR3 DNA reads TGTGCCAGCAGCTTGCTGGCGGTGAACACAGATACGCAGTATTTT. Protein sequence: CASSLLAVNTDTQYF.

V and J are TRBV9 and TRBJ2-1, with a possible D match to TRBD1 (6 bases). Germline CDR1 is SGDLS and CDR2 is YYNGEE. The CDR3 runs to 15 residues. V was pared by 7 bases and J by 8 bases, with 22 bases between. The chain's CDR3 is CASSTQGIVGDEQFF. The CDR3 nucleotides are TGTGCCAGCTCTACTCAGGGGATCGTCGGGGATGAGCAGTTCTTC.

The chain's CDR3 is CASSPDTYTGELFF. The DNA for the CDR3 is TGCGCCAGCAGCCCGGACACCTACACCGGGGAGCTGTTTTTT. The chain is built from TRBV4-3 and TRBJ2-2, with D possibly being TRBD1 (5 bases). Trimming stripped 4 bases from V and 3 bases from J, with 9 bases between. This CDR3 is 14 amino acids long. The germline V gene has CDR1 LGHNA and CDR2 YSLEER.

The chain employs TRBV7-3 and TRBJ2-2; 10 nucleotides align to TRBD2. V lost 4 bases and J lost 5; bases outside the gene matches: 4. This CDR3 has 15 residues. Germline CDR1 SGHTA, CDR2 FQGTGA. CDR3 residues: CASSSLAGTTGELFF. In DNA form, the CDR3 reads TGTGCCAGCAGCTCACTAGCGGGGACGACCGGGGAGCTGTTTTTT.

The V and J genes are TRBV9 and TRBJ2-1, with D possibly matching TRBD2 (6 bases). CDR3 length equals 13 residues. The V and J ends lost 1 base and 8 bases respectively, with 10 bases between them. Looked up from germline, CDR1 is SGDLS and CDR2 is YYNGEE. In DNA form, the CDR3 reads TGTGCCAGCAGCGTATTAACGGGAGATGAGCAGTTCTTC. It encodes CASSVLTGDEQFF. The full variable domain, in which reference TRBV9 and TRBJ2-1 provide the parts outside the CDR3, is DSGVTQTPKHLITATGQRVTLRCSPRSGDLSVYWYQQSLDQGLQFLIQYYNGEERAKGNILERFSAQQFPDLHSELNLSSLELGDSALYFCASSVLTGDEQFFGPGTRLTVL.

The sample holds a few counts of this clone. The chain recombines TRBV6-1 with TRBJ1-2; TRBD1 aligns across 8 bases. Trimming at V came to 5 bases and at J to 4 bases, leaving 9 bases not matched to a gene. Germline V gene sequence: CDR1 MNHNS, CDR2 SASEGT. The CDR3 covers 15 residues. The CDR3 is CASSTRTGRAYGYTF. The CDR3 coding sequence is TGTGCCAGCAGTACGAGGACAGGGAGGGCCTATGGCTACACCTTC.

The chain carries TRBV19 and TRBJ2-6; 7 bases are shared with TRBD1. The V gene end was trimmed by 3 bases and the J gene end by 5 bases; junction bases not matched to a gene: 7. Germline values: CDR1 LNHDA, CDR2 SQIVND (reference sequence). The CDR3 is made up of 16 amino acids. The CDR3 sequence is CASSMETGEWANVLTF. CDR3 DNA sequence: TGTGCCAGTAGTATGGAAACAGGGGAATGGGCCAACGTCCTGACTTTC. Combining the CDR3 with reference TRBV19 and TRBJ2-6 gives the whole variable domain DGGITQSPKYLFRKEGQNVTLSCEQNLNHDAMYWYRQDPGQGLRLIYYSQIVNDFQKGDIAEGYSVSREKKESFPLTVTSAQKNPTAFYLCASSMETGEWANVLTFGAGSRLTVL.

This clone is labeled as hyperexpanded. The V and J genes are TRBV4-1 and TRBJ1-1; D is possibly TRBD1 (6 bases). Trimming pared 0 bases from V and 8 bases from J, leaving 10 bases between. Per the germline V gene, CDR1 is MGHRA and CDR2 is YSYEKL. This CDR3 spans 13 amino acids. The DNA for the CDR3 is TGCGCCAGCAGCCAAGATCGGGGGGCCGAAGCTTTCTTT. It translates to CASSQDRGAEAFF.

The chain links TRBV9 to TRBJ2-7; TRBD1 is a possible D gene (6 bases). The CDR3 extends over 14 amino acids. Germline CDR1 SGDLS, CDR2 YYNGEE. Trimming took off 0 bases at V and 2 bases at J, with 9 bases between the two ends. In nucleotides, the CDR3 is TGTGCCAGCAGCGTAGCCGAGGGGGCCTACGAGCAGTACTTC. Encoded protein: CASSVAEGAYEQYF.

This clone was seen more than once but under ten times. V gene TRBV5-6 combines with J gene TRBJ2-5; the D gene is possibly TRBD1 (5 bases). Germline CDR1 and CDR2: SGHDT and YYEEEE. The CDR3 is 16 residues long. V lost 2 bases to trimming and J lost 1 base, with 15 bases between them. For the CDR3, the DNA is TGTGCCAGCAGCTTTGGGCACAGGACCTCCCAAGAGACCCAGTACTTC. Its translation: CASSFGHRTSQETQYF.

This clone was counted only a few times. Other DNA sequences of this sample code for an identical CDR3. V and J are TRBV19 and TRBJ2-1; D is ambiguous. V lost 3 bases and J lost 5, with 8 bases in between. The CDR3 spans 13 residues. From germline, CDR1 is LNHDA and CDR2 SQIVND (reference sequence). CDR3 sequence reads: CASSIAQDNEQFF. The CDR3 bases are TGTGCCAGTAGTATTGCGCAGGACAATGAGCAGTTCTTC. Full variable domain (rest looked up from reference TRBV19 and TRBJ2-1): DGGITQSPKYLFRKEGQNVTLSCEQNLNHDAMYWYRQDPGQGLRLIYYSQIVNDFQKGDIAEGYSVSREKKESFPLTVTSAQKNPTAFYLCASSIAQDNEQFFGPGTRLTVL.

The CDR3 bases are TGTGCCAGCAGCGCCCCCCCCCTCTACGAGCAGTACTTC. It yields the protein CASSAPPLYEQYF. The chain is built from TRBV9 and TRBJ2-7; D unclear. The CDR3 has 13 amino acids. V gave up 3 bases and J gave up 3 bases, with 10 bases separating them. Per germline, CDR1 SGDLS and CDR2 YYNGEE. The full variable domain, with the rest looked up from reference TRBV9 and TRBJ2-7, is DSGVTQTPKHLITATGQRVTLRCSPRSGDLSVYWYQQSLDQGLQFLIQYYNGEERAKGNILERFSAQQFPDLHSELNLSSLELGDSALYFCASSAPPLYEQYFGPGTRLTVT.